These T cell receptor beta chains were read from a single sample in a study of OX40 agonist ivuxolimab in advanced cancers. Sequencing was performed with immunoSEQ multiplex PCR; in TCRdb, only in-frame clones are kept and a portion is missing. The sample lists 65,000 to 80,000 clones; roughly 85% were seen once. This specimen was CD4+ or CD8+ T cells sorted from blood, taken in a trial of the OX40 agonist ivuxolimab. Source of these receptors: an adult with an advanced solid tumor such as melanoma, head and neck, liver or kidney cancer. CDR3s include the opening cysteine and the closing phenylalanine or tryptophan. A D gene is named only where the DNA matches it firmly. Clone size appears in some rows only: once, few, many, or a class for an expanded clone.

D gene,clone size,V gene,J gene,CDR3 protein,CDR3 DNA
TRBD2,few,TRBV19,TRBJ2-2,CASSTRGYAGGRATGELFF,TGTGCCAGTAGTACCCGTGGATATGCGGGCGGGAGGGCCACCGGGGAGCTGTTTTTT
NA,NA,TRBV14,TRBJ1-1,CASSYDSYTEAFF,TGTGCCAGCAGCTACGACAGCTACACTGAAGCTTTCTTT
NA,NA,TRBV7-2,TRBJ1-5,CASTSGNQPQHF,TGTGCCAGCACCTCGGGCAATCAGCCCCAGCATTTT
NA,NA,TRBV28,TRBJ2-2,CASIPGQNTGELFF,TGTGCCAGCATCCCGGGACAGAACACCGGGGAGCTGTTTTTT
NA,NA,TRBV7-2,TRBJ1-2,CASSLGSGGSYGYTF,TGTGCCAGCAGCTTAGGCTCGGGAGGATCCTATGGCTACACCTTC
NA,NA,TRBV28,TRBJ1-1,CASSPEDRNTEAFF,TGTGCCAGCAGCCCCGAGGACAGGAACACTGAAGCTTTCTTT
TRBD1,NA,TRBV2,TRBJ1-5,CASSESPGGIPQHF,TGTGCCAGCAGTGAATCTCCAGGGGGCATACCCCAGCATTTT
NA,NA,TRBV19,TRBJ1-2,CASSIDRGYTF,TGTGCCAGTAGTATCGACAGAGGCTACACCTTC
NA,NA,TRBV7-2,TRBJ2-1,CASSLAREQINNEQFF,TGTGCCAGCAGCTTAGCGCGGGAACAAATAAACAATGAGCAGTTCTTC
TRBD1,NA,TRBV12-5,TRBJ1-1,CASGLVRGGTDNTEAFF,TGTGCTAGTGGTTTGGTACGAGGTGGGACAGACAACACTGAAGCTTTCTTT